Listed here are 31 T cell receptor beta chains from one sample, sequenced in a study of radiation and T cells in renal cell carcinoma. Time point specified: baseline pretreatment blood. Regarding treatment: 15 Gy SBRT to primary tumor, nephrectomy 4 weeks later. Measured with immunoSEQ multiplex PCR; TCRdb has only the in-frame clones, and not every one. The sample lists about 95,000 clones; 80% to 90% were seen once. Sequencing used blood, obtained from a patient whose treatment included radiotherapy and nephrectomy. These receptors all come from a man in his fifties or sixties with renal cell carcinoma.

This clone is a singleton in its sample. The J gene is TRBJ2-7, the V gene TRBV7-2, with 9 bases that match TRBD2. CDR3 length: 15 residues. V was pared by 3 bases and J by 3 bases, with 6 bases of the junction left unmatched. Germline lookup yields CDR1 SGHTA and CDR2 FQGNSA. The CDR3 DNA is TGTGCCAGCAGCTTCTATAGCGGGGGTTACTACGAGCAGTACTTC. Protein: CASSFYSGGYYEQYF.

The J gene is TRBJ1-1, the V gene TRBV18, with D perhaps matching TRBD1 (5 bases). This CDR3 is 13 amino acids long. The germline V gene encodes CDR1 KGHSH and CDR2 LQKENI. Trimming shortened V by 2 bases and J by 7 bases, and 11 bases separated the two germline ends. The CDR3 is CASSPGEGNEAFF. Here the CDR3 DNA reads TGTGCCAGCTCACCAGGCGAGGGGAATGAAGCTTTCTTT.

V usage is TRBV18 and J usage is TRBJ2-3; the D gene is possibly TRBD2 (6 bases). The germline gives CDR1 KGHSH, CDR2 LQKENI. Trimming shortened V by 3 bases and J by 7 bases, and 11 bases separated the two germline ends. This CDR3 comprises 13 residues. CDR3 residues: CASSPAGWNTQYF. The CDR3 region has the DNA TGTGCCAGCTCACCGGCGGGATGGAATACGCAGTATTTT. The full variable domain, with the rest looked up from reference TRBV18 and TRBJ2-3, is NAGVMQNPRHLVRRRGQEARLRCSPMKGHSHVYWYRQLPEEGLKFMVYLQKENIIDESGMPKERFSAEFPKEGPSILRIQQVVRGDSAAYFCASSPAGWNTQYFGPGTRLTVL.

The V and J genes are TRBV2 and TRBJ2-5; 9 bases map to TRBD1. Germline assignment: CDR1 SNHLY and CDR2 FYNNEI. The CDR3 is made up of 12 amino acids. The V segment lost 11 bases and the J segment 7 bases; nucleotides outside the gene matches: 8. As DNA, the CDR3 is TGTGCCCGCGGACAGGGGACTGTGACCCAGTACTTC. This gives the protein CARGQGTVTQYF. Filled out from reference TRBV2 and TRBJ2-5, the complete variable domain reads EPEVTQTPSHQVTQMGQEVILRCVPISNHLYFYWYRQILGQKVEFLVSFYNNEISEKSEIFDDQFSVERPDGSNFTLKIRSTKLEDSAMYFCARGQGTVTQYFGPGTRLLVL.

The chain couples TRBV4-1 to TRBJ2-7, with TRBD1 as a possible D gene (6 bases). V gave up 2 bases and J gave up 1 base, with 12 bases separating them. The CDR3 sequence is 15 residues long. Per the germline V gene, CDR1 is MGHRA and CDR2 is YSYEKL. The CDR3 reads CASSQSGVISYEQYF. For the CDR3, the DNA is TGCGCCAGCAGCCAATCAGGGGTTATTTCCTACGAGCAGTACTTC.

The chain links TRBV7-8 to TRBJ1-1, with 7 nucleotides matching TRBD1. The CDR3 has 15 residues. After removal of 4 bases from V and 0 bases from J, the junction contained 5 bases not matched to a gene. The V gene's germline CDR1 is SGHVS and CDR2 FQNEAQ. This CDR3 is CASSSGGRVNTEAFF. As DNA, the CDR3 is TGTGCCAGCAGCTCAGGGGGAAGGGTGAACACTGAAGCTTTCTTT. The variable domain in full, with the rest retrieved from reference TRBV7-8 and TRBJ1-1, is GAGVSQSPRYKVAKRGQDVALRCDPISGHVSLFWYQQALGQGPEFLTYFQNEAQLDKSGLPSDRFFAERPEGSVSTLKIQRTQQEDSAVYLCASSSGGRVNTEAFFGQGTRLTVV.

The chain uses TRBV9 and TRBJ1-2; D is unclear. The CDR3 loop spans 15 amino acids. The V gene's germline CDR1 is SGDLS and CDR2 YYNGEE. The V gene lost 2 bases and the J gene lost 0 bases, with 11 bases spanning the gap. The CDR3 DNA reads TGTGCCAGCAGCGTCCGATCAGGATCTAACTATGGCTACACCTTC. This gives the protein CASSVRSGSNYGYTF.

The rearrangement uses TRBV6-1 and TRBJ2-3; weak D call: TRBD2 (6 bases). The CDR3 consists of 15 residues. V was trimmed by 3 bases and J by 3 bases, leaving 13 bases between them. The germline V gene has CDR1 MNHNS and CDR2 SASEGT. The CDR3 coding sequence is TGTGCCAGCAGTGATGTAGGAGGGCGGACAGATACGCAGTATTTT. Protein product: CASSDVGGRTDTQYF.

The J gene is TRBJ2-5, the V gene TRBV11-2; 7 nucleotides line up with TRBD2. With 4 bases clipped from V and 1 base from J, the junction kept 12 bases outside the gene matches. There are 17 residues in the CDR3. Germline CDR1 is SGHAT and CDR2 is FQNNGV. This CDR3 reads CASSSALLAGPQETQYF. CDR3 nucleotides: TGTGCCAGCAGCTCAGCTCTTTTAGCGGGCCCCCAAGAGACCCAGTACTTC.

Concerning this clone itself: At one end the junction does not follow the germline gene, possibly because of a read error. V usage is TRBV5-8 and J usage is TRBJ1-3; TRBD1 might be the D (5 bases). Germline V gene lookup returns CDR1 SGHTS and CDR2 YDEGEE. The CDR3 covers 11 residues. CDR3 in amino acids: CASSLISTGDF. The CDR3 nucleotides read TGTGCCAGCAGCTTGATTTCCACAGGTGACTTT.

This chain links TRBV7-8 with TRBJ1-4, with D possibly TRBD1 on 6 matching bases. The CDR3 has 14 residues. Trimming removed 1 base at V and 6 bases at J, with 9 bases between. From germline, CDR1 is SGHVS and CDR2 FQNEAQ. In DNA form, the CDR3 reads TGTGCCAGCAGCTTAGGGGGGGGCGATGAAAAACTGTTTTTT. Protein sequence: CASSLGGGDEKLFF.

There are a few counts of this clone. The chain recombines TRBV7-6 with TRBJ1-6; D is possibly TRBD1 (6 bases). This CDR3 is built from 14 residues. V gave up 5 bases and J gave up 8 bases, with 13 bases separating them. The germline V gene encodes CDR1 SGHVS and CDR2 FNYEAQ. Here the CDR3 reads CASSHGQFDSPLHF. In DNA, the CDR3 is TGTGCCAGCAGCCACGGACAGTTCGATTCACCCCTCCACTTT.

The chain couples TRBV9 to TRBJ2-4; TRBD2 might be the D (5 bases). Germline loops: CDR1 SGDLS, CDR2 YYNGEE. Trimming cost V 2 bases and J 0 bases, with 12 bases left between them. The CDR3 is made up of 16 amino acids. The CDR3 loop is CASSVGSGLAKNIQYF. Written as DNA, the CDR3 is TGTGCCAGCAGCGTGGGGAGTGGACTAGCCAAAAACATTCAGTACTTC.

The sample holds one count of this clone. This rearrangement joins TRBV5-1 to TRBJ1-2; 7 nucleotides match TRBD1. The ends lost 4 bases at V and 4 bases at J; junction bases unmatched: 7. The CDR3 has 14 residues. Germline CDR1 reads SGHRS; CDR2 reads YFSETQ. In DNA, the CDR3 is TGCGCCAGCAGCCAGAGACAGGGCTTCTATGGCTACACCTTC. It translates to CASSQRQGFYGYTF.

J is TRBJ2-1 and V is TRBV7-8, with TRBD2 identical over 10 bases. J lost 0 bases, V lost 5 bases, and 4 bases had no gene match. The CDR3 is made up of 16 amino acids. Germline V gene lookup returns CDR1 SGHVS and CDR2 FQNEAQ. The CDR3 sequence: CASSPLAGGSYNEQFF. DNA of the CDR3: TGTGCCAGCAGCCCATTAGCGGGAGGCTCCTACAATGAGCAGTTCTTC.

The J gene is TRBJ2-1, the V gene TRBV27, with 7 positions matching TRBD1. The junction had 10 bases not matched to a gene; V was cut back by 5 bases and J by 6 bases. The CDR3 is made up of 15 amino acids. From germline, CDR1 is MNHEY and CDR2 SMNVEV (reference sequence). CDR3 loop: CASSTRQGSANEQFF. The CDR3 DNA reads TGTGCCAGCAGTACCAGACAGGGTTCGGCCAATGAGCAGTTCTTC.

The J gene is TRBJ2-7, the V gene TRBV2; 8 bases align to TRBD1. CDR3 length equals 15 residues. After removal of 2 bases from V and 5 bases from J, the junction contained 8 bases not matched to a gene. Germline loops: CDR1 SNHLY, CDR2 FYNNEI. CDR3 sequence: CASSEQAGGFHEQYF. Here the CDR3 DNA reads TGTGCCAGCAGTGAACAGGCAGGGGGCTTCCACGAGCAGTACTTC.

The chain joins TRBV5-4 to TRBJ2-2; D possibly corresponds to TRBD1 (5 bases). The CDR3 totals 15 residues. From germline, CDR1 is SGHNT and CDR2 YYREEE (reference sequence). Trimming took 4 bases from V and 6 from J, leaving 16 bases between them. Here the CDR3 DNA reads TGTGCCAGCAGCGATACAGGCGCCGGCCCCGGGGAGCTGTTTTTT. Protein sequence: CASSDTGAGPGELFF.

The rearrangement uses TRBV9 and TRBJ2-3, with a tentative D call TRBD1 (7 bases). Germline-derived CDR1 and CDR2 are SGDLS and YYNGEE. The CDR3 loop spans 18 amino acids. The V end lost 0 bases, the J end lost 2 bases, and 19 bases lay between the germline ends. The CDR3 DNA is TGTGCCAGCAGCGTAGCTTGGGGGGACAGCCGGCACACAGATACGCAGTATTTT. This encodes CASSVAWGDSRHTDTQYF.

CDR3 in amino acids: CASSFTTLYGYTF. The DNA for the CDR3 is TGTGCCAGCAGTTTTACGACCCTCTATGGCTACACCTTC. The V gene is TRBV28, the J gene TRBJ1-2; unclear D gene. The CDR3 sequence is 13 residues long. V gave up 3 bases and J gave up 4 bases, with 9 bases separating them. Germline CDR1 and CDR2: MDHEN and SYDVKM.

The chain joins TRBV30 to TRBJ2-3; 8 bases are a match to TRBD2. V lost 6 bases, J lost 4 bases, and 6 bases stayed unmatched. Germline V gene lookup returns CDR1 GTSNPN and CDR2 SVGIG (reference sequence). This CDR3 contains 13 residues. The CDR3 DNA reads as TGTGCCTGTGGCGGGAGGTCCCCAGATACGCAGTATTTT. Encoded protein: CACGGRSPDTQYF.

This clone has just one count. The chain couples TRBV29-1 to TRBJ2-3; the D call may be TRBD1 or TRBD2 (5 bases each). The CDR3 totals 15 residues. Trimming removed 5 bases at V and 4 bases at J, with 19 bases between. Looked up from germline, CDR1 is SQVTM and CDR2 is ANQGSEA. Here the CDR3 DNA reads TGCAGCGTTAATCCGCCTGGGGGTGATTCAGATACGCAGTATTTT. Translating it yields CSVNPPGGDSDTQYF.

CDR3 sequence reads: CASSSGQHDGTF. The CDR3 DNA reads TGTGCCAGTAGTTCCGGACAGCATGACGGCACCTTC. The rearrangement joins TRBV19 to TRBJ1-2; perhaps TRBD1 as D (6 bases). The CDR3 length is 12 residues. Trimming removed 5 bases from V and 13 bases from J, with 17 bases in between. Per germline, CDR1 LNHDA and CDR2 SQIVND (reference sequence).

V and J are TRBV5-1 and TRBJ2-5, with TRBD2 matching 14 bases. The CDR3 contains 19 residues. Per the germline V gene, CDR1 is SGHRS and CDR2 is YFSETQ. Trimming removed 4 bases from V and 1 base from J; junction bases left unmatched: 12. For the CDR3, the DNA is TGCGCCAGCAGCCCAACCGGGACTAGCGGGAGTGGGCCCCAAGAGACCCAGTACTTC. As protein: CASSPTGTSGSGPQETQYF.

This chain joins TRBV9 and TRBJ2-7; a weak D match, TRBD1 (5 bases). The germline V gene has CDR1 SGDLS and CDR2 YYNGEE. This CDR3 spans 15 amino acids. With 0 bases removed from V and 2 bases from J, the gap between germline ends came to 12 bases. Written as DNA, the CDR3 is TGTGCCAGCAGCGTAGGACCCCCAGGGACCTACGAGCAGTACTTC. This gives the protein CASSVGPPGTYEQYF.

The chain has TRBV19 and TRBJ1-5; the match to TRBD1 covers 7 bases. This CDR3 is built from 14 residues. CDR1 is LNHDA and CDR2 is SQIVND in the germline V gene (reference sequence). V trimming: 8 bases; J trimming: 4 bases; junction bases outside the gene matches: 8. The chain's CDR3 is CASGAQQGNQPQHF. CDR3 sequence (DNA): TGTGCCAGTGGAGCCCAACAGGGGAATCAGCCCCAGCATTTT.

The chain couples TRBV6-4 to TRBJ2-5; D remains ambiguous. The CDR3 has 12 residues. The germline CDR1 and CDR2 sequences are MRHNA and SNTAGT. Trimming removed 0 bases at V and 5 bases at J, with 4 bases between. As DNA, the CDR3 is TGTGCCAGCAGTGACTCGTTGGAGACCCAGTACTTC. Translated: CASSDSLETQYF.

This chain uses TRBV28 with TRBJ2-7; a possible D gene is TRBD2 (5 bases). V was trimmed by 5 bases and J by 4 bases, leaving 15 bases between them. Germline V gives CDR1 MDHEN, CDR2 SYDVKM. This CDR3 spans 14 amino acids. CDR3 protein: CASSPTSRRYEQYF. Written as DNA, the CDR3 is TGTGCCAGCAGTCCCACTAGTAGGCGGTACGAGCAGTACTTC.

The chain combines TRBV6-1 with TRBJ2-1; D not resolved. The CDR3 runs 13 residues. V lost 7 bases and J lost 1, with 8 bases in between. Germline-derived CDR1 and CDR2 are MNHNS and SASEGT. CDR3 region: CASNLGSYNEQFF. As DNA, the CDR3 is TGTGCCAGCAACCTGGGGTCCTACAATGAGCAGTTCTTC.

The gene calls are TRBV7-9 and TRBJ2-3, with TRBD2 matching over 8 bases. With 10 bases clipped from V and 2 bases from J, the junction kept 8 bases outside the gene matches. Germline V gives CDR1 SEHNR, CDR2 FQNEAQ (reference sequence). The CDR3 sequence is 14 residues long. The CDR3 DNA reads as TGTGCCACCACTCTAGCGGGCATCACAGATACGCAGTATTTT. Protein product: CATTLAGITDTQYF.

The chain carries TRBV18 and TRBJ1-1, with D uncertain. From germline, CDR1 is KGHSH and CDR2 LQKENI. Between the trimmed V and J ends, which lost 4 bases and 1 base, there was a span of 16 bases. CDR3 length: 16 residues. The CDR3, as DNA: TGTGCCAGCTCACAAGGTTTGCTCGGAACGAACACTGAAGCTTTCTTT. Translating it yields CASSQGLLGTNTEAFF.